This TCR beta chain was obtained from a study of PD-1 blockade in classical Hodgkin lymphoma. The study's findings and limits: Relative to healthy donors, newly diagnosed patients reportedly had lower baseline TCR diversity, which was reported as lower still in relapsed/refractory patients. Why repertoires differed is undefined; disease activity or prior therapy possibly contributed.

TCRdb keeps only in-frame clones here, not all; method: immunoSEQ multiplex PCR. The data hold more than 3,000 clones, with about four fifths observed a single time. CDR3 length: 14 residues. V dropped 2 bases and J dropped 7 bases, with 11 bases sitting between them. Germline V gives CDR1 MNHNY, CDR2 SVGAGI (reference sequence). A remark on this clone: Antigen specificity is unknown.

Specified time point: newly diagnosed, previously untreated cHL patient sample. Thawed PBMCs were the source of CD4+ T cells, purified by magnetic negative selection. PBMCs from patients with newly diagnosed, untreated classical Hodgkin lymphoma served as a comparison group for the relapsed/refractory trial patients. The sequenced sample consisted of CD4+ T cells from blood. The V and J genes are TRBV6-6 and TRBJ1-4; D is perhaps TRBD1 (5 bases). The sequence was collected from a human donor with classical Hodgkin lymphoma. The CDR3 DNA follows: TGTGCCAGCAGTTACGGGGGGGACCCTGAAAAACTGTTTTTT. This gives the protein CASSYGGDPEKLFF.